The 13 T cell receptor beta chains below all came from one sample that was sequenced in a study of blood T cell repertoires in COVID-19. TCRdb's table, derived via immunoSEQ multiplex PCR, lists solely in-frame clones and lacks some. Altogether roughly 100,000 clones are present, around 90% being singletons, with the ten largest covering roughly 8.1%. The source material was peripheral blood. These receptors all stem from a woman in her seventies with acute or convalescent COVID-19.

The V call is TRBV27, the J call TRBJ2-1; D is undetermined. This CDR3 region has 14 residues. V gave up 0 bases and J gave up 4 bases, with 7 bases separating them. CDR1 MNHEY and CDR2 SMNVEV come from the germline V gene (reference sequence). The CDR3 region is CASSLSGRYNEQFF. DNA of the CDR3: TGTGCCAGCAGTTTATCGGGCAGATACAATGAGCAGTTCTTC.

CDR3 in DNA: TGTGCCAGCAGACCCACGGTACAATCCGGGACCTATAATTCACCCCTCCACTTT. It codes for CASRPTVQSGTYNSPLHF. The chain combines TRBV27 with TRBJ1-6; D is ambiguous. Germline V gene data show CDR1 as MNHEY and CDR2 as SMNVEV (reference sequence). This CDR3 is built from 18 residues. Trimming cost V 6 bases and J 2 bases, with 20 bases left between them.

The chain is built from TRBV9 and TRBJ1-3, with D possibly matching TRBD1 (6 bases). The germline V and J ends were trimmed by 7 bases and 3 bases, with 14 bases remaining between them. This CDR3 region has 14 residues. Looked up from germline, CDR1 is SGDLS and CDR2 is YYNGEE. CDR3 in amino acids: CASGGQGNGNTIYF. CDR3 nucleotides: TGTGCCAGCGGCGGGCAGGGGAATGGAAACACCATATATTTT.

This clone occurred once. V gene TRBV5-1 combines with J gene TRBJ2-2, with TRBD1 as a possible D gene (5 bases). V was shortened by 1 base and J by 4 bases, with 11 bases between the two germline ends. The CDR3 totals 15 residues. Germline V gene lookup returns CDR1 SGHRS and CDR2 YFSETQ. CDR3 in DNA: TGCGCCAGCAGCTTGCGCCAGGGTAGCACCGGGGAGCTGTTTTTT. As protein: CASSLRQGSTGELFF.

The genes are TRBV15 and TRBJ2-1; D is perhaps TRBD1 (5 bases). The CDR3 is 14 residues long. Per the germline V gene, CDR1 is LNHNV and CDR2 is YYDKDF (reference sequence). The germline V and J ends were trimmed by 5 bases and 3 bases, with 11 bases remaining between them. The CDR3 region is CATSGDSYYNEQFF. The CDR3 DNA reads TGTGCCACCAGCGGCGACAGCTACTACAATGAGCAGTTCTTC.

The J gene is TRBJ1-4, the V gene TRBV10-3, with D possibly matching TRBD1 (6 bases). Per the germline V gene, CDR1 is ENHRY and CDR2 is SYGVKD. Trimming pared 2 bases from V and 0 bases from J, leaving 13 bases between. The CDR3 is 17 amino acids. The CDR3 region is CAISEGKGGSTNEKLFF. The CDR3 coding sequence is TGTGCCATCAGTGAGGGGAAAGGGGGATCAACTAATGAAAAACTGTTTTTT.

The rearrangement uses TRBV9 and TRBJ1-2; 9 bases match TRBD1. The CDR3 has 16 residues. V was pared by 3 bases and J by 4 bases, with 10 bases of the junction left unmatched. From germline, CDR1 is SGDLS and CDR2 YYNGEE. DNA of the CDR3: TGTGCCAGCAGCGCCCAAACAGGGGGCGTTGGCTATGGCTACACCTTC. Its translation: CASSAQTGGVGYGYTF.

The CDR3 DNA is TGCGCCAGCAGCTTGGAGGCTAGCGGGGGGTACAATGAGCAGTTCTTC. Amino acid sequence: CASSLEASGGYNEQFF. J is TRBJ2-1 and V is TRBV5-1, with 11 bases lining up with TRBD2. The CDR3 is 16 amino acids. The junction had 3 bases not matched to a gene; V was cut back by 0 bases and J by 4 bases. Germline values: CDR1 SGHRS, CDR2 YFSETQ.

The chain employs TRBV5-4 and TRBJ1-2, with a possible D match to TRBD1 (6 bases). Germline V lookup: CDR1 SGHNT, CDR2 YYREEE (reference sequence). The CDR3 has 17 residues. Trimming removed 1 base from V and 3 bases from J, with 19 bases in between. The CDR3 loop is CASSLYGNRGGDYGYTF. CDR3 coding DNA: TGTGCCAGCAGCTTGTATGGCAACCGGGGGGGCGACTATGGCTACACCTTC. Full variable domain (remainder filled in from reference TRBV5-4 and TRBJ1-2): ETGVTQSPTHLIKTRGQQVTLRCSSQSGHNTVSWYQQALGQGPQFIFQYYREEENGRGNFPPRFSGLQFPNYSSELNVNALELDDSALYLCASSLYGNRGGDYGYTFGSGTRLTVV.

The chain carries TRBV28 and TRBJ2-1; 15 bases agree with TRBD2. The J segment lost 4 bases and the V segment lost 2 bases, leaving 0 bases of the junction unmatched. There are 16 residues in the CDR3. The V gene's germline CDR1 is MDHEN and CDR2 SYDVKM. The CDR3 nucleotides read TGTGCCAGCAGTTTAGGGACTAGCGGGAGGTACAATGAGCAGTTCTTC. Its translation: CASSLGTSGRYNEQFF.

V and J are TRBV7-2 and TRBJ1-4, with D possibly being TRBD1 (5 bases). Germline V lookup: CDR1 SGHTA, CDR2 FQGNSA. The CDR3 spans 11 residues. Trimming took 11 bases from V and 8 from J, leaving 12 bases between them. The CDR3 loop is CASRQGEKLFF. The CDR3 DNA is TGTGCCTCTAGGCAGGGAGAAAAACTGTTTTTT.

This clone came up once. The chain has TRBV5-1 and TRBJ1-2, with TRBD1 as a possible D gene (6 bases). Deletions cut 0 bases from V and 3 bases from J, with 12 bases between. This CDR3 has 15 residues. Per germline, CDR1 SGHRS and CDR2 YFSETQ. Written as DNA, the CDR3 is TGCGCCAGCAGCTTGGGTCGACAGGAGTACTATGGCTACACCTTC. This translates into CASSLGRQEYYGYTF.

The chain joins TRBV27 to TRBJ1-2; D gene uncertain. Trimming removed 6 bases at V and 3 bases at J, with 14 bases between. Germline V lookup: CDR1 MNHEY, CDR2 SMNVEV (reference sequence). The CDR3 is 14 amino acids. The CDR3 DNA reads TGTGCCAGCAGGGAGAATCACGGGGACTATGGCTACACCTTC. Its protein is CASRENHGDYGYTF.